This T cell receptor beta chain emerged from a study of T cells in Graves' hyperthyroidism and ophthalmopathy. This clonotype was found many times. RNA transcripts yielded amplified TCR beta CDR3 regions. Carried out on the TCR CDR3, a first-round RT-PCR used the HTBI primer set. One entry per CDR3 protein, called by TCRdb with MiXCR from the multiplex PCR reads. Of under 350,000 distinct CDR3 sequences listed, 21% are singletons. V was shortened by 1 base and J by 7 bases, with 11 bases between the two germline ends. CDR1 is PRHDT, CDR2 FYEKMQ, per germline (reference sequence). There are 15 residues in the CDR3. Uncontrolled infection, other autoimmune disease, pregnancy or lactation barred patients from enrollment.

This TCR was recovered from a woman between 50 and 59 years old with Graves' hyperthyroidism. This chain connects TRBV13 to TRBJ1-6; weak D call: TRBD1 (6 bases). The sequencing input was blood. The CDR3 loop is CASSLVQGKNSPLHF. CDR3 sequence (DNA): TGTGCCAGCAGCTTAGTACAGGGTAAAAATTCACCCCTCCACTTT.